The rows below give T cell receptor beta chains drawn from one sample of a study of T cells after yellow fever vaccination. TCRdb reanalysed the 5' RACE reads using MiXCR and keeps one entry per CDR3 protein. This sample yields around 250,000 distinct CDR3 sequences, of which about 5.2% are seen a single time; less than 3.5% belongs to the top ten. The specimen was CD4+ T cells sorted from PBMCs, collected on the day of the yellow fever booster vaccination. These receptor sequences come from a young man who received the YFV17D yellow fever vaccine. Each CDR3 is given with its conserved first and last residue. The order of the fields is J gene, clone size, D gene, V gene, CDR3 protein, CDR3 DNA. A D gene is named only where the DNA matches it firmly. Expanded clones get a size class; other rows say once, few or many, or leave the size out.

>TRBJ1-2|.|.|TRBV20-1
CSAPGGQAWGGYTF
TGCAGTGCCCCCGGCGGGCAGGCTTGGGGTGGCTACACCTTC
>TRBJ1-1|.|.|TRBV11-2
CASSRRPMDTEAFF
TGTGCCAGCTCCAGGAGACCGATGGACACTGAAGCTTTCTTT
>TRBJ2-1|.|.|TRBV20-1
CSREKRVSYNEQFF
TGCAGTCGCGAGAAGCGGGTCTCCTACAATGAGCAGTTCTTC
>TRBJ2-2|few|TRBD2|TRBV28
CASSILAAAGELFF
TGTGCCAGCAGTATACTAGCGGCAGCCGGGGAGCTGTTTTTT
>TRBJ1-1|.|.|TRBV5-1
CASSQPGANEAFF
TGCGCCAGCAGCCAGCCGGGGGCAAACGAAGCTTTCTTT
>TRBJ1-1|few|.|TRBV6-6
CASSDQYGTEAFF
TGTGCCAGCAGTGATCAGTATGGGACTGAAGCTTTCTTT
>TRBJ2-5|many|.|TRBV7-9
CASSFGDSQETQYF
TGTGCCAGCAGCTTCGGCGACAGCCAAGAGACCCAGTACTTC
>TRBJ2-2|.|.|TRBV7-2
CASSITLQRVANTGELFF
TGTGCCAGCAGCATCACCCTACAGAGGGTTGCGAACACCGGGGAGCTGTTTTTT
>TRBJ2-7|many|TRBD1|TRBV29-1
CSAGTGGNEQYF
TGCAGTGCCGGGACAGGGGGCAACGAGCAGTACTTC
>TRBJ2-6|many|.|TRBV12-5
CASGSLRVASGANVLTF
TGTGCTAGTGGTTCCCTCCGGGTTGCCTCTGGGGCCAACGTCCTGACTTTC
>TRBJ2-3|many|.|TRBV7-9
CASSLIDTQYF
TGTGCCAGCAGCTTAATAGATACGCAGTATTTT
>TRBJ2-7|few|.|TRBV4-1
CASSPAWGEEQYF
TGCGCCAGCAGCCCAGCGTGGGGTGAAGAGCAGTACTTC
>TRBJ2-5|.|TRBD1|TRBV11-3
CASSLGQGRQETQYF
TGTGCCAGCAGCTTGGGACAGGGGCGACAAGAGACCCAGTACTTC
>TRBJ2-1|.|.|TRBV12-3/TRBV12-4
CASTSGGGLHSYNEQFF
TGTGCCAGCACTTCCGGAGGGGGCCTCCACTCCTACAATGAGCAGTTCTTC
>TRBJ1-3|.|TRBD1|TRBV7-6
CASSRQGASGNTIYF
TGTGCCAGCAGCCGGCAGGGGGCTTCTGGAAACACCATATATTTT
>TRBJ2-7|few|.|TRBV5-1
CASSLGVRSYEQYF
TGCGCCAGCAGCTTGGGGGTCCGCTCCTACGAGCAGTACTTC
>TRBJ2-1|.|TRBD2|TRBV20-1
CSARSLAGVGGNEQFF
TGCAGTGCTAGAAGCCTAGCGGGGGTAGGTGGGAATGAGCAGTTCTTC
>TRBJ2-1|.|.|TRBV5-4
CASSLRSSWDDNEQFF
TGTGCCAGCAGCTTGCGATCAAGTTGGGACGACAATGAGCAGTTCTTC
>TRBJ2-1|.|.|TRBV7-9
CASSFEASYNEQFF
TGTGCCAGCAGCTTTGAGGCTTCCTACAATGAGCAGTTCTTC
>TRBJ2-2|few|TRBD2|TRBV9
CASSGGGSGANTGELFF
TGTGCCAGCAGCGGTGGTGGTAGCGGGGCGAACACCGGGGAGCTGTTTTTT
>TRBJ2-3|.|TRBD2|TRBV9
CASSVGARGGSSTDTQYF
TGTGCCAGCAGCGTAGGGGCGCGGGGCGGGAGCAGCACAGATACGCAGTATTTT
>TRBJ1-1|few|TRBD1|TRBV4-3
CASSQDQNDRVKAFF
TGCGCCAGCAGCCAAGACCAAAATGACAGGGTAAAAGCTTTCTTT
>TRBJ2-3|few|TRBD2|TRBV7-3
CASSLSMRGGQDTQYF
TGTGCCAGCAGCTTATCTATGCGGGGGGGCCAAGATACGCAGTATTTT
>TRBJ2-1|few|.|TRBV20-1
CSARSRGSNEQFF
TGCAGTGCAAGGAGTAGGGGCTCCAATGAGCAGTTCTTC
>TRBJ2-2|many|.|TRBV10-2
CASSIGTEYTGELFF
TGCGCCAGCAGCATTGGGACGGAGTACACCGGGGAGCTGTTTTTT
>TRBJ2-7|many|TRBD1|TRBV7-3
CASSLTGTGIHEQYF
TGTGCCAGCAGCTTAACCGGGACAGGGATCCACGAGCAGTACTTC
>TRBJ2-1|few|TRBD2|TRBV7-3
CASSSPSGGGYNEQFF
TGTGCCAGCAGCTCACCTAGCGGCGGCGGGTACAATGAGCAGTTCTTC
>TRBJ1-2|few|.|TRBV16
CASSQETSYGYTF
TGTGCCAGCAGCCAGGAGACGAGCTATGGCTACACCTTC
>TRBJ1-6|many|.|TRBV20-1
CSAPVGGGAYNSPLHF
TGCAGTGCTCCAGTTGGTGGGGGGGCCTATAATTCACCCCTCCACTTT